The sample holds many counts of the clone carrying this TCR beta chain. Its antigen is unknown. Time point: sample taken at primary tumor resection. These data originate in a study of spatial heterogeneity in lung cancer. Study-wide points: It was found that expanded intratumoral alpha and beta TCR counts tracked tumor mutation counts.

TCRdb independently ran MiXCR on the 5' RACE reads; one entry per CDR3 protein. The sample lists 20,000 to 25,000 distinct CDR3 sequences, under 6.5% occurring once. This material consisted of lung tumor tissue, taken at surgery. The sequence was obtained from a male donor with early-stage non-small cell lung cancer.

The CDR3 is CSARVPSSYNEQFF. Here the CDR3 DNA reads TGCAGTGCTAGAGTCCCGAGCTCCTACAATGAGCAGTTCTTC. V and J are TRBV20-1 and TRBJ2-1; the D is unclear. The CDR3 extends over 14 amino acids. The V end lost 1 base, the J end lost 0 bases, and 7 bases lay between the germline ends. Germline V CDR1 and CDR2: DFQATT, SNEGSKA (reference sequence).